These 28 T cell receptor beta chains were sequenced from one sample in a study of blood T cell repertoires in COVID-19. The method was immunoSEQ multiplex PCR; TCRdb's version includes in-frame clones alone and lacks a portion of them. The profile shows 200,000 to 300,000 clones, 86% of them singletons. Sample: peripheral blood. The receptors shown here come from a woman aged 55-75 years who had recovered from COVID-19.

This chain joins TRBV7-2 and TRBJ2-3; possibly TRBD2 for D (6 bases). Trimming left V 7 bases short and J 2 bases short, with 16 bases between. Germline lookup yields CDR1 SGHTA and CDR2 FQGNSA. The CDR3 sequence is 15 residues long. In DNA form, the CDR3 reads TGTGCCAGCAACCTCGGAGGGAGCTTCACAGATACGCAGTATTTT. Translating it yields CASNLGGSFTDTQYF.

This clone appeared a single time. This chain links TRBV29-1 with TRBJ2-5, with D perhaps matching TRBD1 (5 bases). Germline CDR1 SQVTM, CDR2 ANQGSEA. This CDR3 is 14 amino acids long. V lost 4 bases, J lost 4 bases, and 16 bases lay in between. The CDR3, as DNA: TGCAGCGTTGTGCAGGGCGACGCCGGAGAGACCCAGTACTTC. Translated, it gives CSVVQGDAGETQYF.

This chain uses TRBV28 with TRBJ1-1, with 7 positions matching TRBD1. Germline V CDR1 and CDR2: MDHEN, SYDVKM. Germline trimming cut 6 bases from V and 11 bases from J; bases unmatched to any gene: 6. CDR3 size: 11 residues. This CDR3 reads CASRGGIRAFF. In DNA form, the CDR3 reads TGTGCCAGCAGAGGGGGCATTCGGGCTTTCTTT.

The rearrangement uses TRBV4-1 and TRBJ1-5; TRBD1 aligns across 10 bases. The CDR3 runs to 16 residues. V shed 2 bases and J 6 bases; nucleotides not matched to a gene: 7. Germline V CDR1 and CDR2: MGHRA, YSYEKL. The chain's CDR3 is CASSQPGQGFFQPQHF. CDR3 nucleotide sequence: TGCGCCAGCAGCCAACCGGGACAGGGGTTTTTTCAGCCCCAGCATTTT.

DNA for the CDR3: TGTGCCAGCAGCTTCTATGGACAGCACAATGAGCAGTTCTTC. This gives the protein CASSFYGQHNEQFF. The chain carries TRBV7-3 and TRBJ2-1; TRBD1 might be the D (6 bases). This CDR3 has 14 residues. Germline V gives CDR1 SGHTA, CDR2 FQGTGA. With 3 bases removed from V and 5 bases from J, the gap between germline ends came to 11 bases.

This chain joins TRBV27 and TRBJ2-7, with D possibly matching TRBD1 (5 bases). Trimming took 3 bases from V and 3 from J, leaving 12 bases between them. Germline V CDR1 and CDR2: MNHEY, SMNVEV (reference sequence). CDR3 size: 14 residues. CDR3 coding DNA: TGTGCCAGCAGTTTTGGCAGGGCTATCTACGAGCAGTACTTC. Translated, it gives CASSFGRAIYEQYF.

The V call is TRBV3-1 (or the pseudogene TRBV3-2), the J call TRBJ2-7, with TRBD2 matching over 7 bases. Germline V CDR1 and CDR2: LGHDT, YNNKEL (reference sequence). The CDR3 contains 15 residues. V lost 9 bases, J lost 5 bases, and 16 bases stayed unmatched. CDR3 in amino acids: CARWGLPLPPNEQYF. The CDR3 nucleotides are TGTGCCAGATGGGGACTACCGCTACCGCCGAACGAGCAGTACTTC.

The CDR3 is CASSHTDRGGSPLHF. In DNA form, the CDR3 reads TGCGCCAGCAGCCATACAGACAGGGGTGGATCACCCCTCCACTTT. V usage is TRBV4-1 and J usage is TRBJ1-6, with 8 bases matching TRBD1. Germline values: CDR1 MGHRA, CDR2 YSYEKL. Germline trimming cut 3 bases from V and 10 bases from J; bases unmatched to any gene: 8. The CDR3 runs to 15 residues.

The chain is built from TRBV7-6 and TRBJ2-7, with D possibly matching TRBD1 (5 bases). Trimming left V 2 bases short and J 7 bases short, with 21 bases between. Germline CDR1 reads SGHVS; CDR2 reads FNYEAQ. This CDR3 has 16 residues. This CDR3 is CASSLTTGLSLWEQYF. The CDR3 DNA reads TGTGCCAGCAGCTTAACTACAGGCCTATCTTTATGGGAGCAGTACTTC.

V is TRBV6-1 and J is TRBJ1-4; D is unresolved. Germline loops: CDR1 MNHNS, CDR2 SASEGT. V was cut by 2 bases and J by 8 bases, with 21 bases left in between. The CDR3 extends over 17 amino acids. The CDR3: CASSESGVVQRGEKLFF. The DNA for the CDR3 is TGTGCCAGCAGTGAATCCGGGGTCGTTCAGAGAGGGGAAAAACTGTTTTTT.

V gene TRBV7-2 combines with J gene TRBJ2-2, with 7 positions matching TRBD2. From germline, CDR1 is SGHTA and CDR2 FQGNSA. The CDR3 has 15 residues. V lost 5 bases, J lost 4 bases, and 7 bases stayed unmatched. CDR3 coding DNA: TGTGCCAGCAGCCCGTCGGTAGCGGGCACCGGGGAGCTGTTTTTT. It is translated as CASSPSVAGTGELFF.

The rearrangement links TRBV15 to TRBJ1-6, with TRBD1 matching over 11 bases. V shed 5 bases, J shed 3 bases, and the junction held 9 bases outside the gene matches. The CDR3 sequence is 18 residues long. In germline, CDR1 is LNHNV, CDR2 YYDKDF (reference sequence). CDR3 amino acids: CATSGRGTGGIYNSPLHF. CDR3 sequence (DNA): TGTGCCACCAGCGGGCGGGGGACAGGGGGAATCTATAATTCACCCCTCCACTTT.

The chain is built from TRBV3-1 (or the pseudogene TRBV3-2) and TRBJ1-2, with 9 nucleotides matching TRBD1. The CDR3 runs 16 residues. V was clipped by 4 bases and J by 2 bases; unmatched bases: 8. Germline V gene sequence: CDR1 LGHDT, CDR2 YNNKEL (reference sequence). CDR3 bases: TGTGCCAGCAGCCCGGACTACGGGACAGGGAACTATGGCTACACCTTC. It is translated as CASSPDYGTGNYGYTF.

The chain is built from TRBV24-1 and TRBJ2-1, with TRBD2 identical over 10 bases. Germline CDR1 is KGHDR and CDR2 is SFDVKD. The V and J ends lost 0 bases and 5 bases, in that order; junction bases with no gene match: 3. This CDR3 has 16 residues. CDR3 amino acids: CATSDLLAGDHNEQFF. The CDR3 DNA sequence: TGTGCCACCAGTGATTTGCTAGCGGGGGACCACAATGAGCAGTTCTTC.

The chain joins TRBV4-3 to TRBJ2-1, with TRBD1 matching 7 bases. The V gene's germline CDR1 is LGHNA and CDR2 YSLEER. The junction had 4 bases not matched to a gene; V was cut back by 5 bases and J by 3 bases. The CDR3 is 14 residues long. The CDR3: CASSRQGFYNEQFF. The CDR3 DNA sequence: TGCGCCAGCAGCAGACAGGGATTCTACAATGAGCAGTTCTTC.

The chain employs TRBV6-5 and TRBJ2-2, with TRBD2 identical over 8 bases. Trimming cost V 8 bases and J 4 bases; bases outside gene matches: 9. CDR3 length: 15 amino acids. Germline assignment: CDR1 MNHEY and CDR2 SVGAGI. The CDR3 DNA is TGTGCCAGCCAAAGTACTCGGGGGGGCACCGGGGAGCTGTTTTTT. Its protein is CASQSTRGGTGELFF.

The chain has TRBV5-4 and TRBJ2-5, with 10 bases that match TRBD2. The CDR3 is 15 amino acids. J gave up 4 bases and V 4 bases, and 7 bases lay outside the gene matches. The germline gives CDR1 SGHNT, CDR2 YYREEE (reference sequence). CDR3 DNA: TGTGCCAGCAGCGGTCCGGGACTAGCGATAGAGACCCAGTACTTC. It translates to CASSGPGLAIETQYF.

The chain uses TRBV6-4 and TRBJ2-7; 7 bases are shared with TRBD1. The germline V gene encodes CDR1 MRHNA and CDR2 SNTAGT. CDR3 length: 15 amino acids. V shed 2 bases and J 5 bases; nucleotides not matched to a gene: 9. The CDR3 sequence: CASSDRKRGLDEQYF. CDR3 DNA sequence: TGTGCCAGCAGTGACCGCAAAAGGGGGCTCGACGAGCAGTACTTC.

The CDR3 protein is CSASVQAYSNQPQHF. The CDR3 coding sequence is TGCAGTGCTAGTGTCCAGGCCTATAGCAATCAGCCCCAGCATTTT. The chain combines TRBV20-1 with TRBJ1-5; no clear D. The germline V gene has CDR1 DFQATT and CDR2 SNEGSKA (reference sequence). V lost 3 bases, J lost 0 bases, and 12 bases lay in between. CDR3 length equals 15 residues.

The rearrangement links TRBV24-1 to TRBJ2-1; 7 bases match TRBD1. V trimming: 7 bases; J trimming: 8 bases; junction bases outside the gene matches: 7. There are 13 residues in the CDR3. Germline V lookup: CDR1 KGHDR, CDR2 SFDVKD. The CDR3, as DNA: TGTGCCACCAGGGACAGGTCTATGGATGAGCAGTTCTTC. This gives the protein CATRDRSMDEQFF.

The V gene is TRBV5-5, the J gene TRBJ1-1, with TRBD1 as a possible D gene (5 bases). CDR1 is SGHKS, CDR2 YYEKEE, per germline (reference sequence). There are 15 residues in the CDR3. Trimming pared 4 bases from V and 4 bases from J, leaving 17 bases between. CDR3 sequence reads: CASSVTGGYGTEAFF. CDR3 coding DNA: TGTGCCAGCAGCGTTACGGGGGGGTACGGCACTGAAGCTTTCTTT.

This chain connects TRBV5-1 to TRBJ2-7, with D unclear. The CDR3 spans 13 residues. The V and J ends lost 0 bases and 3 bases respectively, with 7 bases between them. The V gene's germline CDR1 is SGHRS and CDR2 YFSETQ. Here the CDR3 DNA reads TGCGCCAGCAGCTTGGAGCCAAACTACGAGCAGTACTTC. It codes for CASSLEPNYEQYF.

This chain joins TRBV28 and TRBJ1-1; D gene unclear. CDR3 length: 10 residues. V lost 8 bases and J 7 bases, leaving 8 bases between the germline ends. Germline lookup yields CDR1 MDHEN and CDR2 SYDVKM. Here the CDR3 DNA reads TGTGCCAGCTCTAAACGTGAAGCTTTCTTT. Protein: CASSKREAFF.

V is TRBV5-1 and J is TRBJ1-6; TRBD1 might be the D (6 bases). The length of the CDR3 is 16 residues. The V gene lost 1 base and the J gene lost 3 bases, with 11 bases spanning the gap. CDR1 SGHRS and CDR2 YFSETQ come from the germline V gene. The CDR3 loop is CASSLTGMDYNSPLHF. The CDR3, as DNA: TGCGCCAGCAGCTTGACAGGGATGGACTATAATTCACCCCTCCACTTT. The whole variable domain, filled in from reference TRBV5-1 and TRBJ1-6, reads KAGVTQTPRYLIKTRGQQVTLSCSPISGHRSVSWYQQTPGQGLQFLFEYFSETQRNKGNFPGRFSGRQFSNSRSEMNVSTLELGDSALYLCASSLTGMDYNSPLHFGNGTRLTVT.

The CDR3 region has the DNA TGTGCCAGCAGCCAAGTCATGGCATCCTACGAGCAGTACTTC. It codes for CASSQVMASYEQYF. V gene TRBV14 combines with J gene TRBJ2-7, with D unclear. V was shortened by 1 base and J by 1 base, with 8 bases between the two germline ends. The CDR3 loop spans 14 amino acids. Germline V gives CDR1 SGHDN, CDR2 FVKESK. Together with reference TRBV14 and TRBJ2-7, the CDR3 gives the full variable domain: EAGVTQFPSHSVIEKGQTVTLRCDPISGHDNLYWYRRVMGKEIKFLLHFVKESKQDESGMPNNRFLAERTGGTYSTLKVQPAELEDSGVYFCASSQVMASYEQYFGPGTRLTVT.

The genes are TRBV19 and TRBJ2-3; D is possibly TRBD1 (6 bases). This CDR3 contains 15 residues. Germline lookup yields CDR1 LNHDA and CDR2 SQIVND (reference sequence). Trimming stripped 6 bases from V and 6 bases from J, with 19 bases between. CDR3 nucleotides: TGTGCCAGTAGGCAAAACGGACACACAGGGGATACGCAGTATTTT. Translating gives CASRQNGHTGDTQYF.

Here the CDR3 reads CASSRPPGDLKGYTF. The DNA of the CDR3 is TGTGCCAGCAGTCGCCCCCCGGGGGACCTCAAGGGCTACACCTTC. This chain uses TRBV6-5 with TRBJ1-2, with D perhaps matching TRBD1 (5 bases). The germline V gene encodes CDR1 MNHEY and CDR2 SVGAGI. Trimming stripped 5 bases from V and 8 bases from J, with 21 bases between. The CDR3 loop spans 15 amino acids.

The chain couples TRBV3-1 (or the pseudogene TRBV3-2) to TRBJ1-4; perhaps TRBD1 as D (6 bases). This CDR3 has 17 amino acids. Germline loops: CDR1 LGHDT, CDR2 YNNKEL (reference sequence). The V end lost 3 bases, the J end lost 4 bases, and 18 bases lay between the germline ends. Written as DNA, the CDR3 is TGTGCCAGCAGCCATCAGATAAAGACAGGATATAATGAAAAACTGTTTTTT. Amino acids: CASSHQIKTGYNEKLFF.